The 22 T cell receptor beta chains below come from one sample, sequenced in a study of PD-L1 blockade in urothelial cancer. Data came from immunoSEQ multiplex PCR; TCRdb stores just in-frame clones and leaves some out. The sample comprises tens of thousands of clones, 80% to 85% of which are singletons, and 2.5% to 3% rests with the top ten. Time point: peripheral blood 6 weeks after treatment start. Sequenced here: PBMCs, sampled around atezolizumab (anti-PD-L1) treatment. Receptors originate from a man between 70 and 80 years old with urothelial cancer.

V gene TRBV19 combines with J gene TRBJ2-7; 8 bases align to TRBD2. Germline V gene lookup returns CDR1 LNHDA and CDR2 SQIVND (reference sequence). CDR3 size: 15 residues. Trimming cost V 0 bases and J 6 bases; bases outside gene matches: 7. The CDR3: CASSIEGAGAGEQYF. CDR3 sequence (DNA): TGTGCCAGTAGTATAGAGGGAGCGGGAGCAGGCGAGCAGTACTTC.

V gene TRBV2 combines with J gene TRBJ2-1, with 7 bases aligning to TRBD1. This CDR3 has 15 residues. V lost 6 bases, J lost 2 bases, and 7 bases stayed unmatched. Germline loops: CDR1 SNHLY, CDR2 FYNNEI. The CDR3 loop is CASSSQGQTYNEQFF. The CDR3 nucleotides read TGTGCCAGCAGCTCACAGGGGCAGACCTACAATGAGCAGTTCTTC. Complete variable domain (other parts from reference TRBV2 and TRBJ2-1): EPEVTQTPSHQVTQMGQEVILRCVPISNHLYFYWYRQILGQKVEFLVSFYNNEISEKSEIFDDQFSVERPDGSNFTLKIRSTKLEDSAMYFCASSSQGQTYNEQFFGPGTRLTVL.

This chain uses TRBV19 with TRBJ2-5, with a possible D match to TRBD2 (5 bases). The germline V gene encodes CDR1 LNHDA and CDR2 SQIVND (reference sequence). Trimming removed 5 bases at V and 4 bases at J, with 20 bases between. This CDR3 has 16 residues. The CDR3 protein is CASSSLAKRVGETQYF. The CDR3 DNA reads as TGTGCCAGTAGTTCGCTAGCCAAAAGGGTTGGAGAGACCCAGTACTTC.

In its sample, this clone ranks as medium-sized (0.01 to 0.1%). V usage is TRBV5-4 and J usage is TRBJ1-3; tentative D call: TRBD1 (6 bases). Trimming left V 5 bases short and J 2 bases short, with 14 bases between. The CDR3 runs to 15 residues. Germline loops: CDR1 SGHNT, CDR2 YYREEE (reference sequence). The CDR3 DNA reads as TGTGCCAGCAGGTCAGGGGTTACGGCTGGAAACACCATATATTTT. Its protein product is CASRSGVTAGNTIYF.

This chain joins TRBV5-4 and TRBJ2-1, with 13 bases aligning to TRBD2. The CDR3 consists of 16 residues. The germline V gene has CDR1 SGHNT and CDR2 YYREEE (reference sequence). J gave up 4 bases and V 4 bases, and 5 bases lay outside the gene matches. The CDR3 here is CASSPRTSGSYNEQFF. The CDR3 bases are TGTGCCAGCAGCCCTCGGACTAGCGGGAGTTACAATGAGCAGTTCTTC.

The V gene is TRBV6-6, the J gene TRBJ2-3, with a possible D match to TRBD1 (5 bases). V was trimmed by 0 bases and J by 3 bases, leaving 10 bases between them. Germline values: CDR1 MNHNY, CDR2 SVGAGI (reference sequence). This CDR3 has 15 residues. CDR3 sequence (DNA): TGTGCCAGCAGTTACTCCGGCAGGGTAACAGATACGCAGTATTTT. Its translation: CASSYSGRVTDTQYF.

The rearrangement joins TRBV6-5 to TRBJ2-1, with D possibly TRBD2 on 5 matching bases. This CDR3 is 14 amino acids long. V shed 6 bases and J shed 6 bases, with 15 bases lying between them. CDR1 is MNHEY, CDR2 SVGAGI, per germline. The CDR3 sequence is CASSPGLEGNEQFF. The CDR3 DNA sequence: TGTGCCAGCAGCCCCGGCCTAGAGGGCAATGAGCAGTTCTTC.

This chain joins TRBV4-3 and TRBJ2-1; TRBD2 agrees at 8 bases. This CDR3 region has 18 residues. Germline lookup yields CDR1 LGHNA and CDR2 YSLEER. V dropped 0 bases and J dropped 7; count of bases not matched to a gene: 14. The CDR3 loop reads CASSQEAGPSGSFNEQFF. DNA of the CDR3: TGCGCCAGCAGCCAAGAAGCGGGGCCCAGCGGGAGTTTTAATGAGCAGTTCTTC.

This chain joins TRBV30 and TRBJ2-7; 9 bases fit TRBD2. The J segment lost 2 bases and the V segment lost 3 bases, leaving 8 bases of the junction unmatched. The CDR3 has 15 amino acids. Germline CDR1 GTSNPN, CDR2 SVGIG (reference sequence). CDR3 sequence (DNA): TGTGCCTGGAGGCTAGCGGGGCCCTCCGCCTACGAGCAGTACTTC. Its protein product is CAWRLAGPSAYEQYF.

Here the CDR3 DNA reads TGTGCCAGCACCTTCAGCGGGGGCCCCTACAATGAGCAGTTCTTC. Residues: CASTFSGGPYNEQFF. The chain combines TRBV7-2 with TRBJ2-1; 8 positions agree with TRBD2. Trimming removed 7 bases from V and 2 bases from J; junction bases left unmatched: 7. The V gene's germline CDR1 is SGHTA and CDR2 FQGNSA. There are 15 residues in the CDR3.

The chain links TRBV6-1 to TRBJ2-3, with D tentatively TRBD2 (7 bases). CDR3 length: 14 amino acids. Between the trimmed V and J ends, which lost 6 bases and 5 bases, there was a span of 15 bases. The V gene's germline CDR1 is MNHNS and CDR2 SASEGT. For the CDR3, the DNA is TGTGCCAGCAGCTTGGGGGGGGCGCAAGATACGCAGTATTTT. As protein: CASSLGGAQDTQYF.

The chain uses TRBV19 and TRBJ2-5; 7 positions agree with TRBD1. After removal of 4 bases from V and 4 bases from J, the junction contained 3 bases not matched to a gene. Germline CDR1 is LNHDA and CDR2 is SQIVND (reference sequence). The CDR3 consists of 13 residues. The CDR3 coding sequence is TGTGCCAGTAGTACCAGGGGGAGAGAGACCCAGTACTTC. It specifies CASSTRGRETQYF.

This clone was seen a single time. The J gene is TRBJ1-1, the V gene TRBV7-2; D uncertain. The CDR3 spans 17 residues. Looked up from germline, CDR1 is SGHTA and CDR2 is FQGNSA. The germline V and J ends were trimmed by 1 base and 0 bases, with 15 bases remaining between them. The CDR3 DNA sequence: TGTGCCAGCAGCTTAGAAGGCAGGCTACTCATGAACACTGAAGCTTTCTTT. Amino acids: CASSLEGRLLMNTEAFF. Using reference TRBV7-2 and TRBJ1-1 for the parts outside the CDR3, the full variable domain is GAGVSQSPSNKVTEKGKDVELRCDPISGHTALYWYRQSLGQGLEFLIYFQGNSAPDKSGLPSDRFSAERTGGSVSTLTIQRTQQEDSAVYLCASSLEGRLLMNTEAFFGQGTRLTVV.

The CDR3 is CASSPGYSSNQPQHF. The DNA for the CDR3 is TGTGCCAGCAGTCCAGGTTACAGTAGCAATCAGCCCCAGCATTTT. The gene calls are TRBV28 and TRBJ1-5; D not resolved. This CDR3 comprises 15 residues. Germline V gene lookup returns CDR1 MDHEN and CDR2 SYDVKM. Trimming left V 5 bases short and J 0 bases short, with 11 bases between.

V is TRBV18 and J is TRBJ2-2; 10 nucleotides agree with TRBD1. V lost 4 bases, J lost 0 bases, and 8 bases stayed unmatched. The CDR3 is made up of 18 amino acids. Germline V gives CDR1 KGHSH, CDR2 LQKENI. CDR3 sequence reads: CASSLDRGLGSNTGELFF. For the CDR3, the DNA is TGTGCCAGCTCACTCGACAGGGGGCTGGGCTCGAACACCGGGGAGCTGTTTTTT.

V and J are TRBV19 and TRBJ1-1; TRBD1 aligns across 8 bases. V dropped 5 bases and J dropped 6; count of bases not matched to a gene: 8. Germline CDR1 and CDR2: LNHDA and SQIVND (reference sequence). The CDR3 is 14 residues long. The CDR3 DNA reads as TGTGCCAGTAGTTTCGGACAGGGCCCCGCTGAAGCTTTCTTT. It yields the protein CASSFGQGPAEAFF.

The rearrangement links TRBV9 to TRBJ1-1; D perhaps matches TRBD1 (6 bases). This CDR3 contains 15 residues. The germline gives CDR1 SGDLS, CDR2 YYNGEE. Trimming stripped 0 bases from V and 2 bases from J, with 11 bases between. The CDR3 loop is CASSVAGTPNTEAFF. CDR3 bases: TGTGCCAGCAGCGTAGCCGGGACACCAAACACTGAAGCTTTCTTT.

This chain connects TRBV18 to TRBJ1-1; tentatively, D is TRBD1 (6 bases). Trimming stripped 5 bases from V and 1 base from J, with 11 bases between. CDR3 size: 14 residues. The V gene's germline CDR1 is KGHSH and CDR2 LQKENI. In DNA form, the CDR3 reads TGTGCCAGCTCAAAAGAGACAGGGAACACTGAAGCTTTCTTT. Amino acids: CASSKETGNTEAFF. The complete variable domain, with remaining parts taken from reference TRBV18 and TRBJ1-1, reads NAGVMQNPRHLVRRRGQEARLRCSPMKGHSHVYWYRQLPEEGLKFMVYLQKENIIDESGMPKERFSAEFPKEGPSILRIQQVVRGDSAAYFCASSKETGNTEAFFGQGTRLTVV.

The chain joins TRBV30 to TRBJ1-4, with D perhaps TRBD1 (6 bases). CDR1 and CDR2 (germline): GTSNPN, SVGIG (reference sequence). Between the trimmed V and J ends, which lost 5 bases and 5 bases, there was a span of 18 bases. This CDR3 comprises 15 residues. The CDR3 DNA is TGTGCCTGGGACCAGAAGACAGGTTTCAATGAAAAACTGTTTTTT. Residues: CAWDQKTGFNEKLFF.

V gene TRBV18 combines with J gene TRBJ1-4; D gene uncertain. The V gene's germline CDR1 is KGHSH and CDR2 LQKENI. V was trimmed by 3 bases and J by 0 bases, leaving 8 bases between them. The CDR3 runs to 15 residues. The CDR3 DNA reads TGTGCCAGCTCACCTTGGGAGGCAACTAATGAAAAACTGTTTTTT. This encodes CASSPWEATNEKLFF.

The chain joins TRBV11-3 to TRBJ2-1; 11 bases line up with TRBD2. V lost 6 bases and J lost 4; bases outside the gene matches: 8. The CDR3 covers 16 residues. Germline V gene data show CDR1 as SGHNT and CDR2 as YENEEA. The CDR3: CASSWGTSGVYNEQFF. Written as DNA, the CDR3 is TGTGCCAGCAGTTGGGGGACTAGCGGAGTGTACAATGAGCAGTTCTTC.

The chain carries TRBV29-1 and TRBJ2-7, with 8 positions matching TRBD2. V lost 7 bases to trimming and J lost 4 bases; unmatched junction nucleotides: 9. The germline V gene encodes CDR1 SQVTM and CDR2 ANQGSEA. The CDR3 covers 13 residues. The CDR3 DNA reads TGCAGCGGATCAGCGGGAGCCGGGTACGAGCAGTACTTC. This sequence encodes CSGSAGAGYEQYF.